These 13 T cell receptor beta chains came from one sample sequenced in a study of cytomegalovirus exposure and HLA in healthy donors. The PCR contained 60 Vbeta and 13 Jbeta primers. Profiled with immunoSEQ multiplex PCR; TCRdb holds only in-frame clones, not every one. The repertoire includes 100,000 to 150,000 clones, roughly 18% of them detected once, and about 3% sits in the top ten. The specimen sequenced was PBMCs. All receptors come from a female donor in good health and CMV-seropositive.

The chain couples TRBV6-1 to TRBJ2-2; 8 bases are shared with TRBD1. Germline V gene sequence: CDR1 MNHNS, CDR2 SASEGT. The CDR3 has 15 residues. J gave up 2 bases and V 6 bases, and 5 bases lay outside the gene matches. The CDR3 DNA follows: TGTGCCAGCAGAACAGGACAGGGCAACACCGGGGAGCTGTTTTTT. Its protein is CASRTGQGNTGELFF.

This clone was recorded a few times. The rearrangement joins TRBV9 to TRBJ2-2, with 8 bases lining up with TRBD1. Trimming removed 3 bases from V and 3 bases from J; junction bases left unmatched: 1. Germline CDR1 is SGDLS and CDR2 is YYNGEE. CDR3 length: 14 amino acids. As DNA, the CDR3 is TGTGCCAGCAGCGCAGGGGGCGACACCGGGGAGCTGTTTTTT. It encodes CASSAGGDTGELFF. Full variable domain (outside the CDR3, taken from reference TRBV9 and TRBJ2-2): DSGVTQTPKHLITATGQRVTLRCSPRSGDLSVYWYQQSLDQGLQFLIQYYNGEERAKGNILERFSAQQFPDLHSELNLSSLELGDSALYFCASSAGGDTGELFFGEGSRLTVL.

This clone was counted only a few times. The chain couples TRBV14 to TRBJ1-2; D unresolved. Trimming shortened V by 1 base and J by 4 bases, and 7 bases separated the two germline ends. Germline CDR1 reads SGHDN; CDR2 reads FVKESK. The CDR3 contains 13 residues. The CDR3 DNA reads as TGTGCCAGCAGCCAAGCTGGGCTCTATGGCTACACCTTC. It is translated as CASSQAGLYGYTF.

The genes are TRBV5-1 and TRBJ1-1, with 8 bases aligning to TRBD1. Germline V gene data show CDR1 as SGHRS and CDR2 as YFSETQ. V lost 0 bases to trimming and J lost 11 bases; unmatched junction nucleotides: 12. The CDR3 runs to 15 residues. The CDR3 region is CASSLEVQGADVAFF. CDR3 coding DNA: TGCGCCAGCAGCTTGGAAGTTCAGGGGGCGGATGTGGCTTTCTTT.

The sample holds a few counts of this clone. V usage is TRBV4-3 and J usage is TRBJ2-7, with 12 positions matching TRBD2. The CDR3 is 19 residues long. Per germline, CDR1 LGHNA and CDR2 YSLEER. Trimming at V came to 2 bases and at J to 0 bases, leaving 11 bases not matched to a gene. The CDR3 is CASSQLFGTSGPYSYEQYF. The CDR3 region has the DNA TGCGCCAGCAGCCAACTATTCGGGACTAGCGGGCCCTACTCCTACGAGCAGTACTTC.

This clone was counted a few times. CDR3 sequence (DNA): TGTGCCAGCACCCCGGCAGGCTATGGCTACACCTTC. It is translated as CASTPAGYGYTF. The chain recombines TRBV6-1 with TRBJ1-2; unclear D gene. Trimming removed 7 bases from V and 4 bases from J, with 10 bases in between. CDR3 length: 12 residues. Per the germline V gene, CDR1 is MNHNS and CDR2 is SASEGT.

V is TRBV2 and J is TRBJ1-4; D gene unclear. The V end was cut by 6 bases, the J end by 1 base, with 15 bases between. This CDR3 comprises 16 residues. CDR1 is SNHLY and CDR2 is FYNNEI in the germline V gene. The CDR3 is CASRGDGTGTNEKLFF. For the CDR3, the DNA is TGTGCCAGCAGAGGAGACGGCACGGGAACTAATGAAAAACTGTTTTTT. Full variable domain (rest looked up from reference TRBV2 and TRBJ1-4): EPEVTQTPSHQVTQMGQEVILRCVPISNHLYFYWYRQILGQKVEFLVSFYNNEISEKSEIFDDQFSVERPDGSNFTLKIRSTKLEDSAMYFCASRGDGTGTNEKLFFGSGTQLSVL.

A few counts support this clone. The rearrangement joins TRBV2 to TRBJ2-5; 10 bases map to TRBD1. Looked up from germline, CDR1 is SNHLY and CDR2 is FYNNEI. Germline trimming cut 3 bases from V and 2 bases from J; bases unmatched to any gene: 9. The CDR3 covers 17 residues. The DNA for the CDR3 is TGTGCCAGCAGTGATTCTCGACAGGGGGCACGGCAAGAGACCCAGTACTTC. Translating it yields CASSDSRQGARQETQYF.

The chain recombines TRBV5-4 with TRBJ2-3; 12 positions agree with TRBD2. CDR1 is SGHNT, CDR2 YYREEE, per germline (reference sequence). With 4 bases clipped from V and 4 bases from J, the junction kept 4 bases outside the gene matches. The CDR3 sequence is 15 residues long. The CDR3 coding sequence is TGTGCCAGCAGCCTGACTAGCGGGGGCCCAGATACGCAGTATTTT. The encoded protein is CASSLTSGGPDTQYF.

Only a few counts were recorded for this clone. This chain connects TRBV4-3 to TRBJ2-2, with 13 bases matching TRBD2. Germline lookup yields CDR1 LGHNA and CDR2 YSLEER. The length of the CDR3 is 18 residues. V gave up 0 bases and J gave up 7 bases; unmatched junction bases: 8. The CDR3, as DNA: TGCGCCAGCAGCCAAGATGAAACTAGCGGGGGGGAAGGCGGGGAGCTGTTTTTT. Protein sequence: CASSQDETSGGEGGELFF.

This clone was detected only a few times. The chain has TRBV28 and TRBJ1-6, with 8 bases aligning to TRBD1. With 2 bases clipped from V and 10 bases from J, the junction kept 7 bases outside the gene matches. The CDR3 totals 15 residues. Germline V gives CDR1 MDHEN, CDR2 SYDVKM. CDR3 sequence reads: CASSLGQGVGSPLHF. The CDR3 bases are TGTGCCAGCAGTTTAGGACAGGGAGTCGGGTCACCCCTCCACTTT. The whole variable domain, filled in from reference TRBV28 and TRBJ1-6, reads DVKVTQSSRYLVKRTGEKVFLECVQDMDHENMFWYRQDPGLGLRLIYFSYDVKMKEKGDIPEGYSVSREKKERFSLILESASTNQTSMYLCASSLGQGVGSPLHFGNGTRLTVT.

The CDR3 DNA reads TGTGCCAGCAGCCCAAACCTACAGGGGGCAGGAGATACGCAGTATTTT. The encoded protein is CASSPNLQGAGDTQYF. The chain couples TRBV11-2 to TRBJ2-3; 9 bases line up with TRBD1. The CDR3 spans 16 residues. Germline CDR1 reads SGHAT; CDR2 reads FQNNGV. V lost 5 bases, J lost 5 bases, and 11 bases stayed unmatched.

This clone turned up a few times. This rearrangement joins TRBV19 to TRBJ1-1; a weak D match, TRBD1 (5 bases). From germline, CDR1 is LNHDA and CDR2 SQIVND (reference sequence). The CDR3 spans 15 residues. The ends were cut back, 5 bases at V and 7 bases at J, with 20 bases in the middle. The CDR3 protein is CASSPWDSSGVEAFF. As DNA, the CDR3 is TGTGCCAGTAGTCCGTGGGACTCTTCGGGGGTTGAAGCTTTCTTT.